The present TCR beta chain was sequenced within a study of graft-versus-host responses after intestinal transplantation. Study-wide context: All recipients were transplanted with multivisceral, liver-intestinal, or isolated intestinal grafts. All recipients got anti-thymocyte globulin induction, then tacrolimus and steroids for around three years.

This clone was counted between two and nine times. The target antigen is unknown. Study results and caveats: Researchers found GvH clones in recipient marrow, and some showed up first in ileum or blood. Elevated graft-versus-host to host-versus-graft clonal ratios in allografts were recorded for patients with graft-donor T cell macrochimerism.

Generated by immunoSEQ multiplex PCR, the TCRdb table keeps only in-frame clones and is missing some. This repertoire shows a few thousand clones, less than 70% found once; its top ten account for about 31%. Once graft tissue had been processed, intraepithelial and lamina propria lymphocytes were released. The sequenced sample was ileum tissue, obtained almost 310 days after intestinal transplant. The origin of this receptor is a human patient who received an intestinal transplant, so some T cells may come from the graft donor.

The CDR3 region is CASSLSGTGYGNTIYF. The DNA of the CDR3 is TGTGCCAGCTCACTCTCCGGGACAGGGTACGGAAACACCATATATTTT. The rearrangement links TRBV18 to TRBJ1-3; 9 bases are shared with TRBD1. Germline V lookup: CDR1 KGHSH, CDR2 LQKENI. The CDR3 consists of 16 residues. Trimming cost V 4 bases and J 4 bases; bases outside gene matches: 8.